The rows below give T cell receptor beta chains drawn from one sample of a study of T cells after yellow fever vaccination. TCRdb re-called the 5' RACE reads through MiXCR, storing one row per CDR3 protein. The sample consists of roughly 330,000 distinct CDR3 sequences, approximately 4% of them appearing once. The specimen was PBMCs, collected 5 days after the yellow fever booster vaccination. The receptor source for this set is a man younger than 30 who received the YFV17D yellow fever vaccine. Both conserved end residues are part of each CDR3. The D gene is left open where the match is weak. Where a row states a size, it is once, few, many or the class of an expanded clone; other rows omit it.

D	V	J	size	DNA	CDR3
.	TRBV7-9	TRBJ1-5	.	TGTGCCAGCAGCCCTGGGGGGGGAGGAAGCAATCAGCCCCAGCATTTT	CASSPGGGGSNQPQHF
.	TRBV10-3	TRBJ1-2	.	TGTGCCACCGGGGAGGGAGGATCCTTCTACACCTTC	CATGEGGSFYTF
.	TRBV5-6	TRBJ1-2	many	TGTGCCAGCAGCTTCGGACAATATGGCTACACCTTC	CASSFGQYGYTF
TRBD1	TRBV4-1	TRBJ1-2	few	TGCGCCAGCAGCCAGGACAGGGGGCTGGGCTATGGCTACACCTTC	CASSQDRGLGYGYTF
TRBD2	TRBV5-1	TRBJ2-5	many	TGCGCCAGCAGCTCGGGGACTAGCGGGGGGGCCCAAGAGACCCAGTACTTC	CASSSGTSGGAQETQYF
.	TRBV6-5	TRBJ1-4	few	TGTGCCAGCAGTTACTCGCGAGGAAAACTGTTTTTT	CASSYSRGKLFF
.	TRBV6-2/TRBV6-3	TRBJ2-5	few	TGCCAGCGGGAGACCCAGTACTTC	CQRETQYF
.	TRBV3-1	TRBJ1-2	.	TGTGCCAGCAGCCAGGGAGTCAGTGGCTACACCTTC	CASSQGVSGYTF
.	TRBV15	TRBJ1-1	few	TGTGCCACCAGCAGAGATCACCGGGTGAACACTGAAGCTTTCTTT	CATSRDHRVNTEAFF
.	TRBV20-1	TRBJ1-4	few	TGCAGTGCCAGACCCCACAGACCAACTAATGAAAAACTGTTTTTT	CSARPHRPTNEKLFF
TRBD1	TRBV5-1	TRBJ1-2	many	TGCGCCAGCAGCTTTATGGACAGGGGGGAGGATGGCTACACCTTC	CASSFMDRGEDGYTF
.	TRBV5-1	TRBJ2-3	.	TGCGCCAGCAGCTTGGGTAGCAGGGCATCCACAGATACGCAGTATTTT	CASSLGSRASTDTQYF
.	TRBV12-3/TRBV12-4	TRBJ2-2	many	TGTGCCAGCAGTTTTGAGACCGGGGAGCTGTTTTTT	CASSFETGELFF
TRBD1	TRBV18	TRBJ1-5	many	TGTGCCAGCTCACCCCGAGCCGGACAGGGGGCTAGCAATCAGCCCCAGCATTTT	CASSPRAGQGASNQPQHF
.	TRBV7-6	TRBJ1-4	few	TGTGCCAGCAGCCTACGACCTCATGGGAGTGGACGCAATGAAAAACTGTTTTTT	CASSLRPHGSGRNEKLFF
.	TRBV7-9	TRBJ1-1	many	TGTGCCAGCAGCTTAGCAGTTCCCTGGAACACTGAAGCTTTCTTT	CASSLAVPWNTEAFF
TRBD2	TRBV7-8	TRBJ2-3	few	TGTGCCAGCAGCTTAGCGGTAGCGGGGGCTAGCACAGATACGCAGTATTTT	CASSLAVAGASTDTQYF
.	TRBV2	TRBJ1-1	many	TGTGCCAGCAGTATGGGACTGGGAGCTTTCTTT	CASSMGLGAFF
TRBD1	TRBV18	TRBJ2-7	.	TGTGCCAGCTCACCGACGAGGGACAGGGCTTTTCAGCAGTACTTC	CASSPTRDRAFQQYF
.	TRBV7-9	TRBJ2-1	.	TGTGCCAGCAGCTCCCAGACAGGATGGCAGTTCTTC	CASSSQTGWQFF
TRBD2	TRBV5-6	TRBJ2-3	many	TGTGCCAGCAGCATACCGGGACTAGCGCAGACAGATACGCAGTATTTT	CASSIPGLAQTDTQYF
.	TRBV5-1	TRBJ1-6	many	TGCGCCAGCAGCTGGGCAGGGGTAGATTCACCCCTCCACTTT	CASSWAGVDSPLHF
.	TRBV20-1	TRBJ1-2	many	TGCAGTGCTCCCGGGACAACCTTTTCCTCAGAATATGGCTACACCTTC	CSAPGTTFSSEYGYTF
TRBD1	TRBV5-8	TRBJ1-2	many	TGTGCCAGCAGCTCGTCGACAGGGAACTATGGCTACACCTTC	CASSSSTGNYGYTF